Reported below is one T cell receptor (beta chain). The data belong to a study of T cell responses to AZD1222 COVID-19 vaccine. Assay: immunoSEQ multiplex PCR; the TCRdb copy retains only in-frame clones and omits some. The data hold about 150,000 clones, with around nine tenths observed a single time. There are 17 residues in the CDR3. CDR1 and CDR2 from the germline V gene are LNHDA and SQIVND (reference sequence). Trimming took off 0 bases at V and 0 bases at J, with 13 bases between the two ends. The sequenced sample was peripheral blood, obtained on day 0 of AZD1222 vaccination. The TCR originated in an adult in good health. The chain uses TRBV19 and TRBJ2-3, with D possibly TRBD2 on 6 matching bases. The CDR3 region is CASSIDGASASTDTQYF. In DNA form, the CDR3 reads TGTGCCAGTAGTATAGATGGGGCTAGCGCTAGCACAGATACGCAGTATTTT.